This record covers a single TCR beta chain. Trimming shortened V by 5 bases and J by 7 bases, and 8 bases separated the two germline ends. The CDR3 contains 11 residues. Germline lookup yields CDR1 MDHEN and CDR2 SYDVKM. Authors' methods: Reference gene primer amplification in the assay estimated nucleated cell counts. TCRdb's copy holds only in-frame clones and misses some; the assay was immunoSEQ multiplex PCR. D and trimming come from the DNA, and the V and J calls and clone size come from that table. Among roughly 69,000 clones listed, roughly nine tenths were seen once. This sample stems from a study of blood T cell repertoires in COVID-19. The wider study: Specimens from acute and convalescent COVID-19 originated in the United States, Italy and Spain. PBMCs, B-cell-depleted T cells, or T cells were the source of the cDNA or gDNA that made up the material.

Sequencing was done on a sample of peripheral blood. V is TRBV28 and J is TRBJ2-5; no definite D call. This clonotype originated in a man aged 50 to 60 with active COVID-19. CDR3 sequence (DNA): TGTGCCAGCAGTCGGAGAGCGACCCAGTACTTC. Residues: CASSRRATQYF.